The rows below give T cell receptor beta chains drawn from one sample of a study of OX40 agonist ivuxolimab in advanced cancers. Profiling relied on immunoSEQ multiplex PCR, and the TCRdb table lists in-frame clones only, not all of them. This table has tens of thousands of clones, 80% to 90% appearing once. The sample in question was CD4+ or CD8+ T cells sorted from blood, obtained in a trial of the OX40 agonist ivuxolimab. These receptors were collected from an adult with an advanced solid tumor such as melanoma, head and neck, liver or kidney cancer. Both conserved end residues are part of each CDR3. A D gene is named only where the DNA matches it firmly. Clone size, where shown, is once, few, many, or a class for clones that have expanded.

abundance: .
j_gene: TRBJ1-5
v_gene: TRBV4-1
d_gene: .
CDR3nt: TGCGCCAGCAGCCAAGATCGCGAGGAGTATAGCAATCAGCCCCAGCATTTT
CDR3aa: CASSQDREEYSNQPQHF

abundance: .
j_gene: TRBJ1-2
v_gene: TRBV19
d_gene: TRBD1
CDR3nt: TGTGCCAGTAACCCTTGGGACAGGGCCAAAAACTATGGCTACACCTTC
CDR3aa: CASNPWDRAKNYGYTF

abundance: .
j_gene: TRBJ2-4
v_gene: TRBV5-1
d_gene: .
CDR3nt: TGCGCCAGCAGCTTGGCCGGATCTAGCGCGGACATTCAGTACTTC
CDR3aa: CASSLAGSSADIQYF

abundance: once
j_gene: TRBJ1-4
v_gene: TRBV28
d_gene: .
CDR3nt: TGTGCCACCCTGGGGGGCGAGGGGGAAAAACTGTTTTTT
CDR3aa: CATLGGEGEKLFF

abundance: .
j_gene: TRBJ2-3
v_gene: TRBV5-4
d_gene: TRBD2
CDR3nt: TGTGCCAGCAGCTTATGGTCCGGGGGGAGAGATACGCAGTATTTT
CDR3aa: CASSLWSGGRDTQYF

abundance: .
j_gene: TRBJ2-7
v_gene: TRBV11-2
d_gene: TRBD2
CDR3nt: TGTGCCAGCAGCTTAGGTCTAGCGGGGGTGTACGAGCAGTACTTC
CDR3aa: CASSLGLAGVYEQYF

abundance: .
j_gene: TRBJ1-5
v_gene: TRBV28
d_gene: .
CDR3nt: TGTGCCAGCATCGGGGGAGATCAGCCCCAGCATTTT
CDR3aa: CASIGGDQPQHF

abundance: .
j_gene: TRBJ2-1
v_gene: TRBV6-9
d_gene: .
CDR3nt: TGTGCCAGCAGTCGTTGTGAGGCCAATGAGCAGTTCTTC
CDR3aa: CASSRCEANEQFF

abundance: .
j_gene: TRBJ1-1
v_gene: TRBV2
d_gene: .
CDR3nt: TGTGCCAGCAGTACACAGGGTAAGGACACTGAAGCTTTCTTT
CDR3aa: CASSTQGKDTEAFF

abundance: .
j_gene: TRBJ2-1
v_gene: TRBV6-6
d_gene: TRBD1
CDR3nt: TGTGCCAGCACCAGCCGGGGCGGGACAGGGAATGAGCAGTTCTTC
CDR3aa: CASTSRGGTGNEQFF

abundance: once
j_gene: TRBJ2-7
v_gene: TRBV21-1
d_gene: .
CDR3nt: TGTGCCAGCAGCAAAGATTGTCCTGGTCCGGACAGGGGGACAGAATACGAGCAGTACTTC
CDR3aa: CASSKDCPGPDRGTEYEQYF

abundance: .
j_gene: TRBJ2-5
v_gene: TRBV18
d_gene: .
CDR3nt: TGTGCCAGCTCACCGGGGCGCCAAGAGACCCAGTACTTC
CDR3aa: CASSPGRQETQYF

abundance: .
j_gene: TRBJ1-4
v_gene: TRBV4-1
d_gene: .
CDR3nt: TGCGCCAGCAGCCAAGCCGGGTTTGCAACTAATGAAAAACTGTTTTTT
CDR3aa: CASSQAGFATNEKLFF

abundance: .
j_gene: TRBJ1-1
v_gene: TRBV9
d_gene: TRBD1
CDR3nt: TGTGCCAGCAGCTCTCGGACAGGGACCACTGAAGCTTTCTTT
CDR3aa: CASSSRTGTTEAFF

abundance: .
j_gene: TRBJ1-3
v_gene: TRBV30
d_gene: .
CDR3nt: TGTGCCTGGGGATACTCTGGAAACACCATATATTTT
CDR3aa: CAWGYSGNTIYF

abundance: .
j_gene: TRBJ2-5
v_gene: TRBV6-5
d_gene: TRBD2
CDR3nt: TGTGCCAGCAGTGACTCCGGGACGCGGGGGGAGGCCCAGTACTTC
CDR3aa: CASSDSGTRGEAQYF

abundance: .
j_gene: TRBJ1-6
v_gene: TRBV6-5
d_gene: .
CDR3nt: TGTGCCAGCAGTGAAGGGCAGGGTCGGATACCCCTCCACTTT
CDR3aa: CASSEGQGRIPLHF

abundance: .
j_gene: TRBJ1-5
v_gene: TRBV9
d_gene: TRBD1
CDR3nt: TGTGCCAGCAGCGCAACGGGACAGGGGAATCAGCCCCAGCATTTT
CDR3aa: CASSATGQGNQPQHF

abundance: .
j_gene: TRBJ2-4
v_gene: TRBV7-9
d_gene: .
CDR3nt: TGTGCCAGCAGCACGGGACATTCCCCTTCGGCCAAAAACATTCAGTACTTC
CDR3aa: CASSTGHSPSAKNIQYF

abundance: .
j_gene: TRBJ1-5
v_gene: TRBV20-1
d_gene: .
CDR3nt: TGCAGTGCCAAGGGCCACGTGGGCCAGCATTTT
CDR3aa: CSAKGHVGQHF

abundance: .
j_gene: TRBJ2-2
v_gene: TRBV18
d_gene: .
CDR3nt: TGTGCCAGCTCGTCCGGGTCCGACGTCGCCGGGGAGCTGTTTTTT
CDR3aa: CASSSGSDVAGELFF

abundance: .
j_gene: TRBJ1-2
v_gene: TRBV28
d_gene: .
CDR3nt: TGTGCCAGCAGCACCCCGAGGCATCGGGGGGATGGCTACACCTTC
CDR3aa: CASSTPRHRGDGYTF

abundance: .
j_gene: TRBJ1-2
v_gene: TRBV28
d_gene: .
CDR3nt: TGTGCCAGCACTAATAGTAGGGGGTGGGATGGCTACACCTTC
CDR3aa: CASTNSRGWDGYTF

abundance: .
j_gene: TRBJ1-5
v_gene: TRBV7-6
d_gene: .
CDR3nt: TGTGCCAGCAGCACCACAGGGTCTGTTCAGCCCCAGCATTTT
CDR3aa: CASSTTGSVQPQHF

abundance: once
j_gene: TRBJ2-3
v_gene: TRBV7-8
d_gene: .
CDR3nt: TGTGCCAGCAGCTCACAGTCGGATACGCAGTATTTT
CDR3aa: CASSSQSDTQYF

abundance: .
j_gene: TRBJ2-3
v_gene: TRBV9
d_gene: TRBD1
CDR3nt: TGTGCCAGCAGTTCCGGGACAGGGCTCACAGATACGCAGTATTTT
CDR3aa: CASSSGTGLTDTQYF

abundance: .
j_gene: TRBJ1-2
v_gene: TRBV5-4
d_gene: .
CDR3nt: TGTGCCAGCAGCCCCGGCAACATCTATGGCTACACCTTC
CDR3aa: CASSPGNIYGYTF

abundance: .
j_gene: TRBJ2-1
v_gene: TRBV7-2
d_gene: .
CDR3nt: TGTGCCAGCAGCTTAGCGGGATCGAGGGGTGAGCAGTTCTTC
CDR3aa: CASSLAGSRGEQFF

abundance: .
j_gene: TRBJ2-5
v_gene: TRBV19
d_gene: TRBD2
CDR3nt: TGTGCCAGTAGTTTCGGGGCTAGCGGGAAGGGGGTGACCCAGTACTTC
CDR3aa: CASSFGASGKGVTQYF

abundance: .
j_gene: TRBJ2-7
v_gene: TRBV5-1
d_gene: TRBD1
CDR3nt: TGCGCCAGCAGCTTAGCCATGACAGGGGCATACGAGCAGTACTTC
CDR3aa: CASSLAMTGAYEQYF

abundance: .
j_gene: TRBJ1-1
v_gene: TRBV19
d_gene: .
CDR3nt: TGTGCCAGTAGTATACGCCCTCCTCGACAGAACACTGAAGCTTTCTTT
CDR3aa: CASSIRPPRQNTEAFF

abundance: .
j_gene: TRBJ2-7
v_gene: TRBV6-8
d_gene: .
CDR3nt: TGTGCCAGCACTCTGTGGGACGAGCAGTACTTC
CDR3aa: CASTLWDEQYF

abundance: once
j_gene: TRBJ2-5
v_gene: TRBV5-8
d_gene: .
CDR3nt: TGTGCCAGCAGCTTGGGGACGGGCGAGGGGGAGACCCAGTACTTC
CDR3aa: CASSLGTGEGETQYF

abundance: .
j_gene: TRBJ2-5
v_gene: TRBV2
d_gene: .
CDR3nt: TGTGCCACCCGAGGGGCGGGGGCCTGGGAGACCCAGTACTTC
CDR3aa: CATRGAGAWETQYF

abundance: .
j_gene: TRBJ1-3
v_gene: TRBV18
d_gene: .
CDR3nt: TGTGCCAGCTCACCACGGCAGACTTATGGAAACACCATATATTTT
CDR3aa: CASSPRQTYGNTIYF

abundance: .
j_gene: TRBJ1-5
v_gene: TRBV7-2
d_gene: .
CDR3nt: TGTGCCAGCAGCAGGACAGCTAGCAATCAGCCCCAGCATTTT
CDR3aa: CASSRTASNQPQHF

abundance: .
j_gene: TRBJ2-6
v_gene: TRBV27
d_gene: .
CDR3nt: TGTGCCAGCAGTTTATTTACTGCTGGGGCCAACGTCCTGACTTTC
CDR3aa: CASSLFTAGANVLTF

abundance: .
j_gene: TRBJ1-5
v_gene: TRBV10-2
d_gene: TRBD1
CDR3nt: TGCGCCAGCAGCCAGGGGGCGCTTCAGCCCCAGCATTTT
CDR3aa: CASSQGALQPQHF

abundance: .
j_gene: TRBJ2-1
v_gene: TRBV18
d_gene: TRBD2
CDR3nt: TGTGCCAGCTCTCTAAACAGCCTAGCGGCCTACAGCTACAATGAGCAGTTCTTC
CDR3aa: CASSLNSLAAYSYNEQFF